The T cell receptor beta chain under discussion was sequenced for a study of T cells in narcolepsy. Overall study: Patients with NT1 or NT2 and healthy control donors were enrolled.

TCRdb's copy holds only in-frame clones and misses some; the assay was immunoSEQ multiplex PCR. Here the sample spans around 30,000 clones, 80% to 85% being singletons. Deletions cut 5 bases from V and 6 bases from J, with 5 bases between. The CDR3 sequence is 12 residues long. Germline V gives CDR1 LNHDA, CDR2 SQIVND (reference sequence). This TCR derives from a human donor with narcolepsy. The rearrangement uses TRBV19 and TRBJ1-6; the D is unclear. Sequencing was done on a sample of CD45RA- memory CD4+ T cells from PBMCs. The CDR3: CASSEANSPLHF. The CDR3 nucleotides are TGTGCCAGTAGTGAAGCTAATTCACCCCTCCACTTT.